The clone carrying this TCR beta chain has a count of ten or more. Antigen unknown. This specimen comes from a study of read filtering for tumor transcriptome and immune sequencing. The overall study: Revised staging placed eight or nine patients in R-ISS I, 15 to 20 in II, six or seven in III. Overall study results and limits: Sorted CD138-negative bone marrow cells were not purified T cells. Compared with RNA-seq, IR-seq gave much higher clonotype depth and reliability.

V was clipped by 7 bases and J by 6 bases, with 16 bases between them. The CDR3 length is 14 residues. CDR1 and CDR2 from the germline V gene are MDHEN and SYDVKM. Molecular barcoded adaptors covering alpha/delta and beta/gamma chains were used on around 400 ng RNA. TCRdb re-derived calls from the reads in MiXCR, one entry per CDR3 protein. The sample consists of tens of thousands of distinct CDR3 sequences, around a fifth of them appearing once. The sequence was collected from a donor at least 40 years old with multiple myeloma. The chain joins TRBV28 to TRBJ2-1; D is undetermined. Sequencing was performed on a population of CD138-negative cells sorted from bone marrow. The CDR3 loop reads CASKGRVRSNEQFF. The CDR3 DNA follows: TGTGCCAGCAAAGGACGGGTACGAAGCAATGAGCAGTTCTTC.